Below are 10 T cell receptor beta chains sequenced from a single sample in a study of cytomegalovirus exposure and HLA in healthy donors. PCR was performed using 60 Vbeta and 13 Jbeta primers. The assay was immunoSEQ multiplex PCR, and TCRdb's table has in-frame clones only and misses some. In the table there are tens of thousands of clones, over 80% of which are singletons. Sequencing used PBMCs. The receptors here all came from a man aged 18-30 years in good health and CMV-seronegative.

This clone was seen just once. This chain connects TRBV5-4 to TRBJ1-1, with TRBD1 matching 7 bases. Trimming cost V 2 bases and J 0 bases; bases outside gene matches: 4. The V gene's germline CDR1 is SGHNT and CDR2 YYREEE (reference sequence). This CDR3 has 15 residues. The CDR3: CASSLGGQMNTEAFF. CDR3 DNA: TGTGCCAGCAGCTTAGGGGGACAGATGAACACTGAAGCTTTCTTT.

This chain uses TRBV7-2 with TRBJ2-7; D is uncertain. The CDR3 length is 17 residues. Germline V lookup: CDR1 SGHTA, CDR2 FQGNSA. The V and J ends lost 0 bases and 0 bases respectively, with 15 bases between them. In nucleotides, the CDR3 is TGTGCCAGCAGCTTAGCGGCCATAGGAGTTGGCTCCTACGAGCAGTACTTC. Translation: CASSLAAIGVGSYEQYF.

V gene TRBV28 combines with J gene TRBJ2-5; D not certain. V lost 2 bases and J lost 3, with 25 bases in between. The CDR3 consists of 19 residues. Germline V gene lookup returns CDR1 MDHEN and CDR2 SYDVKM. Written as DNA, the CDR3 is TGTGCCAGCAGTTTAGGTTGGCTAGTCGACGGGTGGGTTGAAGAGACCCAGTACTTC. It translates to CASSLGWLVDGWVEETQYF.

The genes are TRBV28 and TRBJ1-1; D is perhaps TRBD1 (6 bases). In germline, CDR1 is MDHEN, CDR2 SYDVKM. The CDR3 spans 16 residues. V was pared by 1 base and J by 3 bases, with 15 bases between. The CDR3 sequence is CASSLSATGLHTEAFF. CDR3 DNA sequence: TGTGCCAGCAGTTTATCAGCTACAGGGTTACACACTGAAGCTTTCTTT.

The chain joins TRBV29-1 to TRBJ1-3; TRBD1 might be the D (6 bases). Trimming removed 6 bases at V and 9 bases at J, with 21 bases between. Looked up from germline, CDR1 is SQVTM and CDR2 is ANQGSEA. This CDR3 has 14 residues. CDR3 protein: CSVGTEGGRSTIYF. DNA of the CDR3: TGCAGCGTCGGGACTGAGGGGGGGAGAAGCACCATATATTTT.

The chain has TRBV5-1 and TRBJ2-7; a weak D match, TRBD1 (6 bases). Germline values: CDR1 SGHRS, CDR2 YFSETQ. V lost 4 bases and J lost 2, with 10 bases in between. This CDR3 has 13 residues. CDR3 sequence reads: CASSPDSPYEQYF. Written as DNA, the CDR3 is TGCGCCAGCAGCCCGGACAGCCCCTACGAGCAGTACTTC.

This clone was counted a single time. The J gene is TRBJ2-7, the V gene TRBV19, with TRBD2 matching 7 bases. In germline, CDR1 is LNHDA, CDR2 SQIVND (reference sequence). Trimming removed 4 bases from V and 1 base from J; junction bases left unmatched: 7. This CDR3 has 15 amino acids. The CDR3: CASSRASGISYEQYF. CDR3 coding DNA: TGTGCCAGTAGTAGGGCTAGCGGTATATCCTACGAGCAGTACTTC.

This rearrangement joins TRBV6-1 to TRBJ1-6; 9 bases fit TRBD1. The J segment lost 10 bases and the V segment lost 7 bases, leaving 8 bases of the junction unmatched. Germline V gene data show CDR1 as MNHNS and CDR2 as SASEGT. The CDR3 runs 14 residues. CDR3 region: CASTPGQGGSPLHF. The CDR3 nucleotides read TGTGCCAGCACCCCGGGACAGGGAGGCTCACCCCTCCACTTT.

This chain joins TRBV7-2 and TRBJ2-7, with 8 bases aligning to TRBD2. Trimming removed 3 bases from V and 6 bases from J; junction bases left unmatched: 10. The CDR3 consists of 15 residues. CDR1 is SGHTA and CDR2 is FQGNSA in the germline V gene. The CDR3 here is CASSFATSVRVEQYF. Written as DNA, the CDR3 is TGTGCCAGCAGCTTCGCGACTAGCGTCCGGGTCGAGCAGTACTTC.

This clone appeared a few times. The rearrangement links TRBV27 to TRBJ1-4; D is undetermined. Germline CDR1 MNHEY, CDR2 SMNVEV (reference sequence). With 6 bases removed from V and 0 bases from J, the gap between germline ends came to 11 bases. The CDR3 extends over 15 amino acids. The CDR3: CASSPSGSTNEKLFF. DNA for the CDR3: TGTGCCAGCAGCCCATCGGGATCAACTAATGAAAAACTGTTTTTT.